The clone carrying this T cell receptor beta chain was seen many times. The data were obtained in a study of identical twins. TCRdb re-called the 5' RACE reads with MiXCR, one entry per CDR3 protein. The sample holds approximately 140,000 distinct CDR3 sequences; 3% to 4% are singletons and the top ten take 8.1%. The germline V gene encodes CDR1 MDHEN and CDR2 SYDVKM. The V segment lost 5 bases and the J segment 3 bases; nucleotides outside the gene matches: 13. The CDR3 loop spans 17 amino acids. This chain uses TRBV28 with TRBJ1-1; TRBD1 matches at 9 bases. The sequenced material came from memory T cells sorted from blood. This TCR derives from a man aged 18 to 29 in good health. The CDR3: CASSGRDRVIKDTEAFF. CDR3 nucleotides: TGTGCCAGCAGTGGCCGGGACAGGGTGATAAAGGACACTGAAGCTTTCTTT.